These T cell receptor beta chains were read from a single sample in a study of identical twins. MiXCR, run by TCRdb on the 5' RACE reads, gives a single entry per CDR3 protein. The sample holds over 200,000 distinct CDR3 sequences, 5% to 7% seen once. This same sample was also taken into another study, of T cells expressing NK-cell markers.

Specimen: CD8+ T cells sorted from blood. The source is a woman under 30 in good health. The CDR3 runs from the conserved cysteine through the conserved F or W. The D gene is left open where the match is weak. The size entry is marked missing in some rows and otherwise reads once, few, many or a size class.

clone size	J gene	D gene	V gene	CDR3 DNA	CDR3 protein
few	TRBJ2-3	NA	TRBV20-1	TGCAGTGCTTCCGAGGGGACAGATACGCAGTATTTT	CSASEGTDTQYF
few	TRBJ2-7	TRBD2	TRBV10-2	TGCGCCAGCACTTCTAGCGGGGCAGCCTACGAGCAGTACTTC	CASTSSGAAYEQYF
NA	TRBJ2-1	NA	TRBV11-2	TGTGCCAGCAGCGGCACAGGGGGGGTGGAGCAGTTCTTC	CASSGTGGVEQFF
few	TRBJ2-7	NA	TRBV12-3/TRBV12-4	NA	CASTSGGASYEQYF
NA	TRBJ2-1	NA	TRBV14	TGTGCCAGCAGCCCGGGACGGGTCCTACGGAATGAGCAGTTCTTC	CASSPGRVLRNEQFF
NA	TRBJ1-1	NA	TRBV20-1	TGCAGTGCTTACATGAACACTGAAGCTTTCTTT	CSAYMNTEAFF
few	TRBJ1-3	TRBD1	TRBV6-1	TGTGCCAGCAGTCTCTTCCGGACAGGGGGACACACCATATATTTT	CASSLFRTGGHTIYF
NA	TRBJ2-6	TRBD1	TRBV11-1	TGTGCCAGCAGCTCTCCGATAGGGGGCAGGGATATCTCTGGGGCCAACGTCCTGACTTTC	CASSSPIGGRDISGANVLTF
NA	TRBJ1-2	NA	TRBV6-5	TGTGCCAGCCATGACTACTATGGCTACACCTTC	CASHDYYGYTF
few	TRBJ2-1	NA	TRBV7-9	TGTGCCAGCAGCTTAGCAGAAACCCTTAACAATGAGCAGTTCTTC	CASSLAETLNNEQFF